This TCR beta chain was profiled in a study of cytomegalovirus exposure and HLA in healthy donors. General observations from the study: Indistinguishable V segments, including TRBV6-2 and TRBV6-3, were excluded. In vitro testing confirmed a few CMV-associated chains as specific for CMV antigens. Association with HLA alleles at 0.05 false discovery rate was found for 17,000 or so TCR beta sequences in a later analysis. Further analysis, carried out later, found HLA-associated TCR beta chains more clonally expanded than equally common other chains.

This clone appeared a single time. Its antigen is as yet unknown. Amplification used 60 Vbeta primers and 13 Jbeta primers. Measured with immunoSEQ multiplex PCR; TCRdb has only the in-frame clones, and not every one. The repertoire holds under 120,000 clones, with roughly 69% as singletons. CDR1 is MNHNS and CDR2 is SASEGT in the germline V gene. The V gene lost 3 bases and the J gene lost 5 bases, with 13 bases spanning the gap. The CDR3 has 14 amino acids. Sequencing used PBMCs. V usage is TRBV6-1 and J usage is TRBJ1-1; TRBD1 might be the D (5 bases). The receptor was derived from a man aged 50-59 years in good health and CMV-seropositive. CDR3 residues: CASSDRARETEAFF. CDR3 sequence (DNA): TGTGCCAGCAGTGACAGGGCAAGGGAAACTGAAGCTTTCTTT.